Listed here is a single T cell receptor beta chain. The antigen remains unidentified. Between the trimmed V and J ends, which lost 6 bases and 8 bases, there was a span of 11 bases. The CDR3 totals 12 residues. CDR1 is KGHSH and CDR2 is LQKENI in the germline V gene. Reverse transcription of all isolated RNA meant that expressed TCRB transcripts were sequenced. Measured with immunoSEQ multiplex PCR; TCRdb has only the in-frame clones, and not every one. The data hold about 190,000 clones, with around 7.8% observed a single time. The record originates from a study of beta chain features in type 1 diabetes. Whole-study context: Healthy donors and patients showed comparable age, gender and cell yields.

It was via CD45RO/CCR7/CD25/CD127/CD95/CD27 that CD4+ naive, central memory, regulatory and stem cell-like memory cells were sorted. Notes on the study in general: All four CD4+ subsets from Type 1 diabetes patients carried moderately but significantly shorter TCRB CDR3s.

This sequence originates from a woman aged 40 to 50 with type 1 diabetes. The sequencing input was central memory CD4+ T cells from blood. The chain employs TRBV18 and TRBJ2-1, with D perhaps matching TRBD1 (6 bases). Written as DNA, the CDR3 is TGTGCCAGCTCCCCAAAGGGGGATGAGCAGTTCTTC. Translating it yields CASSPKGDEQFF. The full variable domain, in which reference TRBV18 and TRBJ2-1 provide the parts outside the CDR3, is NAGVMQNPRHLVRRRGQEARLRCSPMKGHSHVYWYRQLPEEGLKFMVYLQKENIIDESGMPKERFSAEFPKEGPSILRIQQVVRGDSAAYFCASSPKGDEQFFGPGTRLTVL.